Listed below are T cell receptor beta chains from one sample, sequenced in a study of T cell responses to AZD1222 COVID-19 vaccine. Assay used: immunoSEQ multiplex PCR; TCRdb lists only in-frame clones, some missing. The table lists roughly 110,000 clones, 80% to 85% of them singletons. The sample in question was peripheral blood, obtained on day 0 of AZD1222 vaccination. Source of these receptors: an adult in good health. Both conserved end residues are part of each CDR3. Each record gives: V gene, J gene, CDR3 protein.

V gene: TRBV18
J gene: TRBJ2-7
CDR3 protein: CASSDRQGDAYEQYF

V gene: TRBV28
J gene: TRBJ1-5
CDR3 protein: CASSSEGLGSNQPQHF

V gene: TRBV21-1
J gene: TRBJ2-2
CDR3 protein: CASSEGQGVSDGELFF

V gene: TRBV4-3
J gene: TRBJ2-1
CDR3 protein: CASSQDRGANNEQFF

V gene: TRBV28
J gene: TRBJ1-2
CDR3 protein: CASSPPGYGYTF

V gene: TRBV7-2
J gene: TRBJ2-2
CDR3 protein: CASSLYGTANTGELFF

V gene: TRBV6-5
J gene: TRBJ2-7
CDR3 protein: CASSKLTGPYEQYF

V gene: TRBV19
J gene: TRBJ1-3
CDR3 protein: CASSYSGSGNTIYF

V gene: TRBV11-2
J gene: TRBJ2-7
CDR3 protein: CASSQSFGGGYHYEQYF

V gene: TRBV28
J gene: TRBJ1-1
CDR3 protein: CATRAPNTEAFF

V gene: TRBV5-6
J gene: TRBJ2-7
CDR3 protein: CASSLVSTTYEQYF

V gene: TRBV11-2
J gene: TRBJ1-3
CDR3 protein: CASSLENDRARGYTIYF

V gene: TRBV10-3
J gene: TRBJ1-1
CDR3 protein: CAISEMGQGEAFF

V gene: TRBV2
J gene: TRBJ2-1
CDR3 protein: CASSESGRYNEQFF

V gene: TRBV7-9
J gene: TRBJ2-3
CDR3 protein: CASSLGGGSYSDTQYF

V gene: TRBV7-9
J gene: TRBJ2-7
CDR3 protein: CASSYQGARIYEQYF

V gene: TRBV2
J gene: TRBJ2-1
CDR3 protein: CASSDILGTGPAEQFF

V gene: TRBV2
J gene: TRBJ2-5
CDR3 protein: CASSEVAGGLKTQYF

V gene: TRBV4-3
J gene: TRBJ2-1
CDR3 protein: CASSQDPPGGRFEQFF

V gene: TRBV28
J gene: TRBJ1-1
CDR3 protein: CASGPGQNTEAFF

V gene: TRBV5-1
J gene: TRBJ1-2
CDR3 protein: CASSLGQGFGYTF

V gene: TRBV3-1/TRBV3-2
J gene: TRBJ2-1
CDR3 protein: CASSLWDEQFF

V gene: TRBV6-5
J gene: TRBJ1-2
CDR3 protein: CASSYDRGLGYGYTF

V gene: TRBV2
J gene: TRBJ1-5
CDR3 protein: CASTIGGNQPQHF

V gene: TRBV2
J gene: TRBJ1-4
CDR3 protein: CASRAENGEKLFF

V gene: TRBV30
J gene: TRBJ1-3
CDR3 protein: CAWSVGGSGNTIYF

V gene: TRBV29-1
J gene: TRBJ2-5
CDR3 protein: CSVENSGSEETQYF

V gene: TRBV24-1
J gene: TRBJ1-1
CDR3 protein: CATSGPGYTEAFF

V gene: TRBV2
J gene: TRBJ1-5
CDR3 protein: CASATQGGNQPQHF

V gene: TRBV5-8
J gene: TRBJ1-1
CDR3 protein: CASSLSQGNTEAFF

V gene: TRBV4-2
J gene: TRBJ1-1
CDR3 protein: CASSQDSYPNTEAFF

V gene: TRBV5-1
J gene: TRBJ1-6
CDR3 protein: CASRQGNAPLHF

V gene: TRBV10-3
J gene: TRBJ1-3
CDR3 protein: CAISEEGNTIYF

V gene: TRBV4-2
J gene: TRBJ2-2
CDR3 protein: CASSQEHANTGELFF